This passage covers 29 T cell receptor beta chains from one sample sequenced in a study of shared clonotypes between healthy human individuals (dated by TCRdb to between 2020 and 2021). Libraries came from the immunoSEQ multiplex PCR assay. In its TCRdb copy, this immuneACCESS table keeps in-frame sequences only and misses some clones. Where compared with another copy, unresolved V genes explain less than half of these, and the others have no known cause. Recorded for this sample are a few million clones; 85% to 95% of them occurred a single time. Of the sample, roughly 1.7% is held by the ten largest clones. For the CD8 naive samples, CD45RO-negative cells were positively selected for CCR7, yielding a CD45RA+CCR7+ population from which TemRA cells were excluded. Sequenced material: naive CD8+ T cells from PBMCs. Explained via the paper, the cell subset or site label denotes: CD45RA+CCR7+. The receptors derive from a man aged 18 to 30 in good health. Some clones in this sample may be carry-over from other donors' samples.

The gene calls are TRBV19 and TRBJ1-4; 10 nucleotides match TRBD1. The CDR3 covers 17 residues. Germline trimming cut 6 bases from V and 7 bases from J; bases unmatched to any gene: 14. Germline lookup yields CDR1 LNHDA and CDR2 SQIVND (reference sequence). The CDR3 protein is CASRKGDRGPLGEKLFF. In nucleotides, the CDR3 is TGTGCCAGTAGAAAAGGGGACAGGGGCCCTTTGGGTGAAAAACTGTTTTTT.

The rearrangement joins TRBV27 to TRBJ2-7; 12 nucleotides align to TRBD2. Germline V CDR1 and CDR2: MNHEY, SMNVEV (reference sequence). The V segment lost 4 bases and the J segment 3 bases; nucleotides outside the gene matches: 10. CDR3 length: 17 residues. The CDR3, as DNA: TGTGCCAGCAGTTCTGTGCTAGCGGGAGGGCCAAGCTACGAGCAGTACTTC. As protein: CASSSVLAGGPSYEQYF.

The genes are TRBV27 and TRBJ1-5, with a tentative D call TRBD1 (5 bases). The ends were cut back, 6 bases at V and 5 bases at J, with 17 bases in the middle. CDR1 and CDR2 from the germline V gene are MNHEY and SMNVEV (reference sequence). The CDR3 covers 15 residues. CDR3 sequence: CASSLRGPQYQPQHF. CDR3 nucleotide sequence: TGTGCCAGCAGCCTAAGGGGACCGCAATATCAGCCCCAGCATTTT.

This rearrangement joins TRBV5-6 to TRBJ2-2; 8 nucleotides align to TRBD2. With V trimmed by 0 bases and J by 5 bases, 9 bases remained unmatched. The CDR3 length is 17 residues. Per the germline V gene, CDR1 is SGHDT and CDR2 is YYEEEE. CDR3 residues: CASSLANAGGHTGELFF. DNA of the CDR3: TGTGCCAGCAGCTTGGCCAACGCGGGGGGTCATACCGGGGAGCTGTTTTTT.

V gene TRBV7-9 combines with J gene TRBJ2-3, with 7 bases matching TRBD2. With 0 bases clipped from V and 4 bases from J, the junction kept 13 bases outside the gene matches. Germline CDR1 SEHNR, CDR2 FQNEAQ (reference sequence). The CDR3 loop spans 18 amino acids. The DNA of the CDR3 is TGTGCCAGCAGCTTAGCCCCCTCACTAGCGCATCCCCCAGATACGCAGTATTTT. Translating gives CASSLAPSLAHPPDTQYF.

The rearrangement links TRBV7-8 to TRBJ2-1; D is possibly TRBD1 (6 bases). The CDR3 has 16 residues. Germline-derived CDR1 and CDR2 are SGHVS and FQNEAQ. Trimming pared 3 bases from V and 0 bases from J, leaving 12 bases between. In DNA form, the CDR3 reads TGTGCCAGCAGCTTGGAGACAGGTGTCTCCTACAATGAGCAGTTCTTC. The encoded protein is CASSLETGVSYNEQFF.

For the CDR3, the DNA is TGTGCCAGCAGCCAAGTCATCGTCCGGCAAGAGACCCAGTACTTC. Its protein is CASSQVIVRQETQYF. The chain carries TRBV14 and TRBJ2-5; D uncertain. Trimming took 1 base from V and 2 from J, leaving 11 bases between them. The V gene's germline CDR1 is SGHDN and CDR2 FVKESK. The CDR3 spans 15 residues.

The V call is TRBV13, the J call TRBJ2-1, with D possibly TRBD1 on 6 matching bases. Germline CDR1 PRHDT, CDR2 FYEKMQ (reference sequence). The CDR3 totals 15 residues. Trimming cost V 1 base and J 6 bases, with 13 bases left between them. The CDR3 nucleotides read TGTGCCAGCAGCTTAGATAGGGGGTCGGTCAATGAGCAGTTCTTC. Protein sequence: CASSLDRGSVNEQFF.

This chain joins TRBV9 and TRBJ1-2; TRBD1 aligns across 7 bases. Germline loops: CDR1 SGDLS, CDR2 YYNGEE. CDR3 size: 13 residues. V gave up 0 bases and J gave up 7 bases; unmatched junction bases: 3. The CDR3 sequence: CASSVDRGPGYTF. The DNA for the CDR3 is TGTGCCAGCAGCGTAGACAGGGGTCCTGGCTACACCTTC.

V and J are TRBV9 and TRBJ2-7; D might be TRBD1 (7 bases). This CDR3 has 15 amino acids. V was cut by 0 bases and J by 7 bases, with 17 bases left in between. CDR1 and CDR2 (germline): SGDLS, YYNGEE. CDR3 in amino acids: CASSVDVRGVEEQYF. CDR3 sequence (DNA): TGTGCCAGCAGCGTAGACGTCAGGGGGGTTGAAGAGCAGTACTTC.

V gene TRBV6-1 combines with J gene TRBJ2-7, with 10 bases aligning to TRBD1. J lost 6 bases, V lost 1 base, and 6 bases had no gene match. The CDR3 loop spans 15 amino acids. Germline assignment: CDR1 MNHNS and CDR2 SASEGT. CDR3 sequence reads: CASSEGGQGLREQYF. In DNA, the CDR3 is TGTGCCAGCAGTGAAGGGGGACAGGGGCTGCGCGAGCAGTACTTC.

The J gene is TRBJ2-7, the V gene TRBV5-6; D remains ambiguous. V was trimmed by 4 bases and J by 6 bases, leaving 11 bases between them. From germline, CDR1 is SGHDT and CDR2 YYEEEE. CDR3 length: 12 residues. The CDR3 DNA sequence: TGTGCCAGCAGCGCGGTTCGCGGCGAGCAGTACTTC. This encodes CASSAVRGEQYF.

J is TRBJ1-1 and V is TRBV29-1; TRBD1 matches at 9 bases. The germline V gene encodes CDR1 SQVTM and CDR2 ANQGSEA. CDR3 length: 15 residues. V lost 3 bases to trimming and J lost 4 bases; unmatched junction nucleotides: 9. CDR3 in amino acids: CSVERGTGRVTEAFF. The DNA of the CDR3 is TGCAGCGTTGAGAGGGGGACAGGGAGGGTCACTGAAGCTTTCTTT.

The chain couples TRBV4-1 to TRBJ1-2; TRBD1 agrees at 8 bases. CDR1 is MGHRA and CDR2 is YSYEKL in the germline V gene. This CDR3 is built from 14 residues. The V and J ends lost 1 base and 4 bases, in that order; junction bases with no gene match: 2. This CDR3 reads CASSQGDRGYGYTF. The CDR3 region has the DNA TGCGCCAGCAGCCAAGGCGACAGGGGCTATGGCTACACCTTC.

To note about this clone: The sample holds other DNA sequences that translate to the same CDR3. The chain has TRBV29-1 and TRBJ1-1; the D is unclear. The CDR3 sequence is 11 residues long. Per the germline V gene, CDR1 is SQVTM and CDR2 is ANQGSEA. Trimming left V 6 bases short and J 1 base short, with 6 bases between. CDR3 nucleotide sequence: TGCAGCGTCCCTGGGAACACTGAAGCTTTCTTT. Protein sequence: CSVPGNTEAFF.

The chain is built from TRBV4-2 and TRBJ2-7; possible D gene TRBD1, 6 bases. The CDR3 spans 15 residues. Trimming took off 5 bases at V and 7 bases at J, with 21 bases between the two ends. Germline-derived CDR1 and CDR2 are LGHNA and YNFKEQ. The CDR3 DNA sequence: TGTGCCAGCAGCTTGAATCCGTCGGACAGCCGAGAGCAGTACTTC. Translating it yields CASSLNPSDSREQYF.

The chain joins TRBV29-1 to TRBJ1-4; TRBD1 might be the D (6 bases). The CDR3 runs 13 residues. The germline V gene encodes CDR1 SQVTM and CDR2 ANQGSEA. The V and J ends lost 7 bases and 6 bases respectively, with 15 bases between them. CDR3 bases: TGCAGCGCCAAAGGGGGTTTCTATGAAAAACTGTTTTTT. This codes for CSAKGGFYEKLFF.

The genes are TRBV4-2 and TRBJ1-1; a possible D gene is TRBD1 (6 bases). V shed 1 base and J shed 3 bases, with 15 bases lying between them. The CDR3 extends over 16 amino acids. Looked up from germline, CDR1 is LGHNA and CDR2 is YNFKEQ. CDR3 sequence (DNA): TGTGCCAGCAGCCAAGTCGAGGGGGAACCTCACACTGAAGCTTTCTTT. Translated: CASSQVEGEPHTEAFF.

In DNA form, the CDR3 reads TGTGCCAGCAGTTTAGTTCCCGAGGGCGAGCAGTACTTC. Residues: CASSLVPEGEQYF. The V and J genes are TRBV27 and TRBJ2-7, with D possibly matching TRBD2 (5 bases). This CDR3 comprises 13 residues. Germline CDR1 reads MNHEY; CDR2 reads SMNVEV (reference sequence). The V end lost 2 bases, the J end lost 6 bases, and 11 bases lay between the germline ends.

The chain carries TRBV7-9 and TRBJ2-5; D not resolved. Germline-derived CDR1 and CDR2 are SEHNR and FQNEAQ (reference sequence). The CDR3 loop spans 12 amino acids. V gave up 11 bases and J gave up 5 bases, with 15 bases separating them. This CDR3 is CARSLDGETQYF. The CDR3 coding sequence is TGTGCCCGGTCCCTAGACGGGGAGACCCAGTACTTC.

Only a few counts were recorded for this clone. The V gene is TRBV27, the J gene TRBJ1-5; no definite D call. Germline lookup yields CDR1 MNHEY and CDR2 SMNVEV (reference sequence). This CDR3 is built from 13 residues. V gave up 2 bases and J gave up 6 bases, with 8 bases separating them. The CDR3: CASSLNVGQPQHF. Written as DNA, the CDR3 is TGTGCCAGCAGTTTAAATGTTGGTCAGCCCCAGCATTTT.

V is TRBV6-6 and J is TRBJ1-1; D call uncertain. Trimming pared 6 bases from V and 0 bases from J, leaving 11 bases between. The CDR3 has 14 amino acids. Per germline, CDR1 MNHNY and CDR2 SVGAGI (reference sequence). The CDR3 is CASSPSGLNTEAFF. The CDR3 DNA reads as TGTGCCAGCAGCCCTTCGGGGTTGAACACTGAAGCTTTCTTT.

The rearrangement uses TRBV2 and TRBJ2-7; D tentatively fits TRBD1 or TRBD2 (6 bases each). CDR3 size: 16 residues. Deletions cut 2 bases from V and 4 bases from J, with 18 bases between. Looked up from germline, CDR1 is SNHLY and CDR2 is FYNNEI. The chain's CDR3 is CASSEPGAGRSYEQYF. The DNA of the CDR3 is TGTGCCAGCAGTGAACCGGGGGCGGGAAGGAGTTACGAGCAGTACTTC.

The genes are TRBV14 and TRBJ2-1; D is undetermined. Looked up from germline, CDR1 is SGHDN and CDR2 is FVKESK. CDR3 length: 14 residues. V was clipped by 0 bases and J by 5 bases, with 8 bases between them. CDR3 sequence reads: CASSQEKEDNEQFF. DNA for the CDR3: TGTGCCAGCAGCCAAGAAAAGGAAGACAATGAGCAGTTCTTC.

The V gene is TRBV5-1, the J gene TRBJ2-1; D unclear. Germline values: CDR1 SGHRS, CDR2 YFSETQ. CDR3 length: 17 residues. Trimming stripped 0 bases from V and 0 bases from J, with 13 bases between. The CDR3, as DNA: TGCGCCAGCAGCTTGGGTGATAGCAGTAGCTCCTACAATGAGCAGTTCTTC. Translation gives CASSLGDSSSSYNEQFF.

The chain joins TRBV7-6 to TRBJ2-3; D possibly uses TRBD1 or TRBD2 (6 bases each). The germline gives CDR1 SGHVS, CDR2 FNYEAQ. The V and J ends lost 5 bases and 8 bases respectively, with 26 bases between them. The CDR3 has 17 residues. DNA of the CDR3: TGTGCCAGCAGCCCCGAAGCCGGGGGCTACTCTTCGGCTACGCAGTATTTT. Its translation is CASSPEAGGYSSATQYF.

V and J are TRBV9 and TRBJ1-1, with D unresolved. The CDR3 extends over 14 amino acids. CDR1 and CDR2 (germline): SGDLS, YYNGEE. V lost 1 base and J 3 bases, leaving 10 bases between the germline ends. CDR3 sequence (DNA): TGTGCCAGCAGCGTAAGCTTCCCTCACACTGAAGCTTTCTTT. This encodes CASSVSFPHTEAFF. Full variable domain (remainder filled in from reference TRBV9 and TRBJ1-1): DSGVTQTPKHLITATGQRVTLRCSPRSGDLSVYWYQQSLDQGLQFLIQYYNGEERAKGNILERFSAQQFPDLHSELNLSSLELGDSALYFCASSVSFPHTEAFFGQGTRLTVV.

The CDR3 region has the DNA TGTGCCAGCAGTTGGCAGGGACTCCCTGGAAACACCATATATTTT. Its protein is CASSWQGLPGNTIYF. This rearrangement joins TRBV27 to TRBJ1-3; a weak D match, TRBD1 (5 bases). Trimming pared 4 bases from V and 2 bases from J, leaving 12 bases between. CDR1 is MNHEY, CDR2 SMNVEV, per germline (reference sequence). CDR3 size: 15 residues.

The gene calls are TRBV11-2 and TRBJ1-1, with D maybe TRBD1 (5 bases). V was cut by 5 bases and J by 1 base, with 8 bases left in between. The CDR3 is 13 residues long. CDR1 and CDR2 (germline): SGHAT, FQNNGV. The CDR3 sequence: CASSHGANTEAFF. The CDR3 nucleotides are TGTGCCAGCAGCCACGGGGCGAACACTGAAGCTTTCTTT.